A selection of T cell receptor beta chains follows, all from one sample in a study of beta chain features in type 1 diabetes. The method was immunoSEQ multiplex PCR; TCRdb's version includes in-frame clones alone and lacks a portion of them. The repertoire holds some 500,000 clones, more than 9.5% seen once, with 0.035% to 0.05% in the top ten. Sequencing input: naive CD4+ T cells from blood. These receptor sequences come from a woman aged 18-29 years in good health. Each CDR3 is given with its conserved first and last residue. A D gene is named only where the DNA matches it firmly. Only some rows state a clone size, as once, few, many or a class for expanded clones.

abundance	d_gene	len	j_gene	v_gene	CDR3aa	CDR3nt
NA	NA	13	TRBJ1-2	TRBV9	CASSVGDFFGYTF	TGTGCCAGCAGCGTAGGGGACTTCTTTGGCTACACCTTC
NA	NA	16	TRBJ2-7	TRBV4-3	CASSQDFTSRPGEQYF	TGCGCCAGCAGCCAAGATTTTACTAGCCGACCGGGCGAGCAGTACTTC
few	TRBD2	15	TRBJ2-1	TRBV10-3	CAISSHSGKGNEQFF	TGTGCCATCAGTTCCCATAGCGGGAAAGGAAATGAGCAGTTCTTC
few	NA	14	TRBJ2-3	TRBV7-2	CASSLVGSTDTQYF	TGTGCCAGCAGCTTGGTGGGTTCCACAGATACGCAGTATTTT
few	NA	14	TRBJ2-7	TRBV7-9	CASSLAGYSYEQYF	TGTGCCAGCAGCTTAGCCGGCTACTCCTACGAGCAGTACTTC
NA	NA	16	TRBJ1-4	TRBV10-3	CAISTGGQRGNEKLFF	TGTGCCATCAGTACTGGCGGACAGCGGGGTAATGAAAAACTGTTTTTT
few	TRBD2	16	TRBJ2-4	TRBV19	CASSPGAGRVKNIQYF	TGTGCCAGTAGTCCCGGAGCTGGGAGGGTCAAAAACATTCAGTACTTC
few	NA	19	TRBJ2-3	TRBV27	CASSLSYPRALRGTDTQYF	TGTGCCAGCAGTTTATCCTATCCTAGGGCACTTCGGGGCACAGATACGCAGTATTTT
few	NA	11	TRBJ1-4	TRBV7-2	CASFLHGKLFF	TGTGCCAGCTTCCTCCATGGAAAACTGTTTTTT
few	NA	11	TRBJ2-2	TRBV2	CASSWAGELFF	TGTGCCAGCAGTTGGGCCGGGGAGCTGTTTTTT
NA	NA	15	TRBJ2-7	TRBV6-5	CASSYSFGQQNEQYF	TGTGCCAGCAGTTACTCATTCGGACAGCAGAACGAGCAGTACTTC
NA	NA	13	TRBJ2-7	TRBV29-1	CSARWGASYEQYF	TGCAGCGCCCGATGGGGGGCGTCCTACGAGCAGTACTTC
NA	NA	17	TRBJ2-4	TRBV19	CASSIGWADLAKNIQYF	TGTGCCAGTAGTATAGGCTGGGCAGATCTAGCCAAAAACATTCAGTACTTC
NA	TRBD1	14	TRBJ1-2	TRBV28	CASSTPGQGAVYTF	TGTGCCAGCAGTACACCGGGACAGGGGGCAGTCTACACCTTC
few	NA	13	TRBJ1-3	TRBV9	CASTKPSGNTIYF	TGTGCCAGCACGAAGCCCTCTGGAAACACCATATATTTT
few	NA	13	TRBJ1-2	TRBV29-1	CSVEGSRGQGYTF	TGCAGCGTTGAAGGGTCTCGGGGCCAAGGCTACACCTTC
few	TRBD2	14	TRBJ2-1	TRBV29-1	CSVVLSGGLNEQFF	TGCAGCGTTGTACTTAGCGGGGGGTTGAATGAGCAGTTCTTC
NA	NA	14	TRBJ2-1	TRBV7-7	CASSLVQGSGEQFF	TGTGCCAGCAGCTTAGTCCAGGGATCGGGTGAGCAGTTCTTC
few	NA	15	TRBJ2-7	TRBV15	CATSRDFSGAYEQYF	TGTGCCACCAGCAGAGATTTTTCGGGAGCCTACGAGCAGTACTTC
NA	NA	14	TRBJ2-3	TRBV5-1	CASSLLGNTDTQYF	TGCGCCAGCAGCTTGCTGGGCAACACAGATACGCAGTATTTT
NA	TRBD1	14	TRBJ1-2	TRBV6-6	CASSYDRANYGYTF	TGTGCCAGCAGTTACGACAGGGCTAACTATGGCTACACCTTC
few	NA	15	TRBJ1-1	TRBV10-3	CAISDRDYMNTEAFF	TGTGCCATCAGTGACAGGGACTACATGAACACTGAAGCTTTCTTT
NA	NA	15	TRBJ2-3	TRBV4-2	CASSQEGGLGDTQYF	TGTGCCAGCAGCCAAGAAGGGGGGCTCGGGGATACGCAGTATTTT
few	NA	13	TRBJ1-3	TRBV29-1	CSVSAGVGNTIYF	TGCAGCGTTTCAGCAGGGGTAGGAAACACCATATATTTT
few	TRBD1	14	TRBJ2-1	TRBV5-1	CASSPTGQDNEQFF	TGCGCCAGCAGCCCTACCGGACAGGACAATGAGCAGTTCTTC
NA	NA	11	TRBJ1-2	TRBV19	CASRSTDPTAF	TGTGCCAGTAGATCGACAGACCCGACCGCCTTC
few	NA	18	TRBJ1-3	TRBV9	CASSVNPGGGSSGNTIYF	TGTGCCAGCAGCGTAAATCCCGGAGGGGGAAGCTCTGGAAACACCATATATTTT
NA	NA	14	TRBJ2-7	TRBV19	CASSMSRNANEQYF	TGTGCCAGTAGTATGTCAAGAAACGCGAACGAGCAGTACTTC
NA	TRBD1	18	TRBJ2-6	TRBV7-2	CASSGGTGIVSGANVLTF	TGTGCCAGCAGCGGCGGGACAGGGATAGTCTCTGGGGCCAACGTCCTGACTTTC
once	NA	15	TRBJ2-2	TRBV7-6	CASSLGAANTGELFF	TGTGCCAGCAGCTTAGGGGCTGCGAACACCGGGGAGCTGTTTTTT
NA	NA	13	TRBJ2-7	TRBV2	CASSGGLSYEQYF	TGTGCCAGCAGTGGAGGACTAAGCTACGAGCAGTACTTC
NA	NA	12	TRBJ2-5	TRBV5-4	CASGGSSGKQYF	TGTGCCAGCGGGGGCTCCTCCGGGAAACAGTACTTC
NA	NA	14	TRBJ2-7	TRBV9	CASSRQESSYEQYF	TGTGCCAGCAGCAGACAGGAAAGCTCCTACGAGCAGTACTTC
few	NA	13	TRBJ2-3	TRBV2	CASNRAATDTQYF	TGTGCCAGCAACAGGGCCGCCACAGATACGCAGTATTTT
NA	NA	13	TRBJ1-5	TRBV7-9	CASSIQGDQPQHF	TGTGCCAGCAGCATACAGGGCGATCAGCCCCAGCATTTT
few	NA	14	TRBJ2-7	TRBV7-9	CASSLTGSSYEQYF	TGTGCCAGCAGCTTAACGGGAAGCTCCTACGAGCAGTACTTC
NA	NA	13	TRBJ2-5	TRBV19	CASSIDRDKTQYF	TGTGCCAGTAGTATCGATAGGGACAAGACCCAGTACTTC
NA	NA	13	TRBJ2-3	TRBV2	CASSGSLTDTQYF	TGTGCCAGCAGTGGATCCCTCACAGATACGCAGTATTTT
NA	TRBD1	17	TRBJ2-4	TRBV18	CASSPAGTGRAKNIQYF	TGTGCCAGCTCACCTGCCGGGACAGGGAGGGCCAAAAACATTCAGTACTTC
NA	NA	12	TRBJ1-5	TRBV4-2	CASSQNNQPQHF	TGTGCCAGCAGCCAAAACAATCAGCCCCAGCATTTT
NA	TRBD2	15	TRBJ2-2	TRBV29-1	CSVYPLAGATGELFF	TGCAGCGTTTACCCCCTAGCGGGGGCGACCGGGGAGCTGTTTTTT
NA	NA	12	TRBJ2-7	TRBV2	CASGTLVYEQYF	TGTGCCAGCGGGACTTTGGTTTACGAGCAGTACTTC
NA	NA	14	TRBJ1-5	TRBV30	CAWRSTSLYQPQHF	TGTGCCTGGAGGTCTACCAGCCTCTATCAGCCCCAGCATTTT
few	TRBD2	14	TRBJ2-1	TRBV7-3	CASSLNWLAGPQFF	TGTGCCAGCAGCTTAAATTGGCTAGCGGGGCCACAGTTCTTC
once	NA	15	TRBJ2-6	TRBV19	CASSQGNSGANVLTF	TGTGCCAGTAGTCAGGGAAATTCTGGGGCCAACGTCCTGACTTTC
NA	NA	11	TRBJ2-5	TRBV18	CASSNQETQYF	TGTGCCAGCTCAAATCAAGAGACCCAGTACTTC
few	NA	14	TRBJ2-7	TRBV7-9	CASSPLPAGNEQYF	TGTGCCAGCAGCCCCTTACCCGCGGGAAACGAGCAGTACTTC
few	NA	13	TRBJ1-2	TRBV13	CASSVQGDYGYTF	TGTGCCAGCAGCGTGCAGGGAGACTATGGCTACACCTTC
few	NA	15	TRBJ1-2	TRBV14	CASSHKVRTNYGYTF	TGTGCCAGCAGCCACAAGGTTAGGACTAACTATGGCTACACCTTC
NA	TRBD1	16	TRBJ2-1	TRBV6-6	CASTDPGTGSYNEQFF	TGTGCCAGCACCGACCCCGGGACAGGGTCCTACAATGAGCAGTTCTTC
NA	TRBD1	11	TRBJ1-2	TRBV29-1	CSAGQDYGYTF	TGCAGCGCCGGACAGGATTATGGCTACACCTTC
NA	TRBD1	18	TRBJ2-3	TRBV4-2	CASSFTGTGGRGTDTQYF	TGTGCCAGCAGCTTCACGGGCACAGGGGGCCGGGGGACAGATACGCAGTATTTT
few	NA	14	TRBJ2-7	TRBV14	CASSQEDTPYEQYF	TGTGCCAGCAGCCAAGAGGACACCCCCTACGAGCAGTACTTC
NA	TRBD2	15	TRBJ2-1	TRBV19	CASSTSGLAYNEQFF	TGTGCCAGTAGTACCTCCGGACTAGCATACAATGAGCAGTTCTTC
NA	NA	15	TRBJ2-3	TRBV9	CASSVAGGRTDTQYF	TGTGCCAGCAGCGTAGCCGGGGGTCGCACAGATACGCAGTATTTT
once	TRBD1	15	TRBJ1-6	TRBV18	CASSPGQAGNSPLHF	TGTGCCAGCTCACCAGGACAGGCCGGAAATTCACCCCTCCACTTT
NA	TRBD1	15	TRBJ1-3	TRBV9	CASSGTGLNGNTIYF	TGTGCCAGCAGCGGGACAGGGTTGAACGGAAACACCATATATTTT
NA	NA	11	TRBJ2-5	TRBV6-6	CASSYVETQYF	TGTGCCAGCAGTTACGTGGAGACCCAGTACTTC
few	NA	14	TRBJ2-5	TRBV7-9	CASGRQAYQETQYF	TGTGCCAGCGGGCGGCAGGCGTACCAAGAGACCCAGTACTTC